Below are 18 T cell receptor beta chains sequenced from a single sample in a study of sequential checkpoint blockade in melanoma. Documented treatment: randomized to nivolumab then ipilimumab (arm A) or the reverse (arm B). The data were produced by immunoSEQ multiplex PCR, yet TCRdb's version contains in-frame clones alone and is incomplete. Altogether around 37,000 clones are present, roughly 32% being singletons, with the ten largest covering about 1.6%. Sequencing was performed on tumor tissue (inferred from file names), taken from a patient given nivolumab and ipilimumab in sequence. These receptors were taken from a human donor with melanoma.

This clone was observed once. The J gene is TRBJ2-7, the V gene TRBV29-1, with 13 nucleotides matching TRBD2. Germline V gene lookup returns CDR1 SQVTM and CDR2 ANQGSEA. V dropped 5 bases and J dropped 4; count of bases not matched to a gene: 5. The CDR3 consists of 14 residues. CDR3 sequence (DNA): TGCAGCGTTACCGGGACTAGCGGGGATTACGAGCAGTACTTC. Protein product: CSVTGTSGDYEQYF.

This chain connects TRBV18 to TRBJ2-3; D gene unclear. The CDR3 is 16 residues long. From germline, CDR1 is KGHSH and CDR2 LQKENI. Trimming removed 6 bases from V and 0 bases from J, with 16 bases in between. The CDR3, as DNA: TGTGCCAGCTCCACACTTGCCACAGCTAGCACAGATACGCAGTATTTT. Its translation: CASSTLATASTDTQYF.

The chain joins TRBV7-1 to TRBJ2-5; D possibly corresponds to TRBD1 (6 bases). TRBV7-1 is assigned to the ORF class and has an uncertain function. V shed 5 bases and J shed 2 bases, with 9 bases lying between them. The CDR3 sequence is 13 residues long. The CDR3 is CASSSGQQETQYF. CDR3 in DNA: TGTGCCAGCAGCAGCGGACAGCAAGAGACCCAGTACTTC.

This clone came up many times. This chain joins TRBV11-3 and TRBJ1-1, with 8 bases identical to TRBD1. Trimming took 3 bases from V and 4 from J; bases not matched to a gene: 10. CDR1 and CDR2 from the germline V gene are SGHNT and YENEEA. The CDR3 has 16 residues. This chain's CDR3 is CASSLIPGGVSTEAFF. The CDR3, as DNA: TGTGCCAGCAGCTTGATACCAGGGGGCGTGAGCACTGAAGCTTTCTTT. The complete variable domain, with remaining parts taken from reference TRBV11-3 and TRBJ1-1, reads EAGVVQSPRYKIIEKKQPVAFWCNPISGHNTLYWYLQNLGQGPELLIRYENEEAVDDSQLPKDRFSAERLKGVDSTLKIQPAELGDSAVYLCASSLIPGGVSTEAFFGQGTRLTVV.

The chain links TRBV30 to TRBJ2-2, with 8 bases identical to TRBD1. The CDR3 extends over 19 amino acids. The germline V gene encodes CDR1 GTSNPN and CDR2 SVGIG (reference sequence). V was pared by 3 bases and J by 5 bases, with 20 bases of the junction left unmatched. CDR3 region: CAWRTPGTGFYRDTGELFF. In DNA form, the CDR3 reads TGTGCCTGGAGAACCCCCGGGACAGGCTTTTATCGGGATACCGGGGAGCTGTTTTTT.

This clone came up many times. The V and J genes are TRBV11-3 and TRBJ1-1; 7 bases match TRBD1. CDR3 size: 15 residues. V dropped 0 bases and J dropped 0; count of bases not matched to a gene: 1. Per the germline V gene, CDR1 is SGHNT and CDR2 is YENEEA. CDR3 nucleotides: TGTGCCAGCAGCTTAGACAGGGGGGTGAACACTGAAGCTTTCTTT. Translated, it gives CASSLDRGVNTEAFF.

This chain links TRBV5-1 with TRBJ1-1; TRBD1 might be the D (6 bases). The germline V gene has CDR1 SGHRS and CDR2 YFSETQ. Between the trimmed V and J ends, which lost 3 bases and 0 bases, there was a span of 21 bases. The CDR3 runs 18 residues. CDR3 bases: TGCGCCAGCAGCTGGGCGGAAAGGGGGGACTTAGTGAACACTGAAGCTTTCTTT. It is translated as CASSWAERGDLVNTEAFF.

The sample holds a few counts of this clone. This chain links TRBV28 with TRBJ1-5, with 7 bases that match TRBD1. J was trimmed by 4 bases and V by 5 bases; bases with no gene match: 5. The CDR3 is 14 amino acids. Germline loops: CDR1 MDHEN, CDR2 SYDVKM. CDR3 residues: CASSQGGLNQPQHF. CDR3 sequence (DNA): TGTGCCAGCAGTCAGGGGGGGCTTAATCAGCCCCAGCATTTT.

DNA for the CDR3: TGCGCCAGCAGCAAGGGGACTACGCAAGAGACCCAGTACTTC. Its translation: CASSKGTTQETQYF. The rearrangement uses TRBV5-1 and TRBJ2-5, with 7 bases identical to TRBD2. Germline V gives CDR1 SGHRS, CDR2 YFSETQ. V was clipped by 4 bases and J by 2 bases; unmatched bases: 5. This CDR3 comprises 14 residues.

The chain recombines TRBV6-8 with TRBJ2-3; 9 bases agree with TRBD2. Germline V gene lookup returns CDR1 MNHGY and CDR2 SAAAGT. The CDR3 spans 12 residues. CDR3 coding DNA: TGTGTCTCAGCGGGGGGTACAGATACGCAGTATTTT. This gives the protein CVSAGGTDTQYF.

V usage is TRBV29-1 and J usage is TRBJ1-5; 9 nucleotides agree with TRBD1. Trimming took 4 bases from V and 6 from J; bases not matched to a gene: 7. This CDR3 contains 14 residues. CDR1 and CDR2 from the germline V gene are SQVTM and ANQGSEA. The CDR3, as DNA: TGCAGCGTTGGGGGAACAGGGGGCGGTCAGCCCCAGCATTTT. It encodes CSVGGTGGGQPQHF.

The chain links TRBV5-1 to TRBJ2-7; 10 bases map to TRBD2. Germline assignment: CDR1 SGHRS and CDR2 YFSETQ. V lost 1 base and J lost 3; bases outside the gene matches: 4. This CDR3 has 15 amino acids. CDR3 DNA: TGCGCCAGCAGCTTGTCGTTAGCGGGAGGCTACGAGCAGTACTTC. Translating gives CASSLSLAGGYEQYF.

In DNA, the CDR3 is TGTGCCAGCTCACCACCGAGGCAGGGCCTCTACGAGCAGTACTTC. Encoded protein: CASSPPRQGLYEQYF. The chain combines TRBV18 with TRBJ2-7; a weak D match, TRBD1 (5 bases). Germline CDR1 KGHSH, CDR2 LQKENI. This CDR3 is built from 15 residues. With 0 bases removed from V and 3 bases from J, the gap between germline ends came to 12 bases.

The chain has TRBV5-1 and TRBJ2-3; TRBD2 matches 14 bases. V trimming: 7 bases; J trimming: 0 bases; junction bases outside the gene matches: 1. Germline loops: CDR1 SGHRS, CDR2 YFSETQ. This CDR3 contains 15 residues. The CDR3 DNA is TGCGCCAGCGGGACTAGCGGGAGAAGCACAGATACGCAGTATTTT. It yields the protein CASGTSGRSTDTQYF. Full variable domain (remainder filled in from reference TRBV5-1 and TRBJ2-3): KAGVTQTPRYLIKTRGQQVTLSCSPISGHRSVSWYQQTPGQGLQFLFEYFSETQRNKGNFPGRFSGRQFSNSRSEMNVSTLELGDSALYLCASGTSGRSTDTQYFGPGTRLTVL.

This rearrangement joins TRBV19 to TRBJ1-1; the match to TRBD1 covers 7 bases. CDR1 is LNHDA, CDR2 SQIVND, per germline (reference sequence). J was trimmed by 0 bases and V by 5 bases; bases with no gene match: 6. The CDR3 runs to 15 residues. The CDR3 loop reads CASSEDRLMNTEAFF. The DNA for the CDR3 is TGTGCCAGTAGTGAGGACAGGCTCATGAACACTGAAGCTTTCTTT.

This clone was seen ten or more times. J is TRBJ1-1 and V is TRBV7-4; D unclear. Trimming removed 2 bases from V and 4 bases from J, with 8 bases in between. CDR1 and CDR2 from the germline V gene are SGHVT and SQSDAQ. This CDR3 region has 13 residues. CDR3 in DNA: TGTGCCAGCAGCTTAACGAAGGGCACTGAAGCTTTCTTT. It yields the protein CASSLTKGTEAFF.

This clone appeared a single time. The J gene is TRBJ2-7, the V gene TRBV5-1, with 7 bases lining up with TRBD2. V lost 3 bases, J lost 3 bases, and 9 bases stayed unmatched. The CDR3 extends over 15 amino acids. The germline gives CDR1 SGHRS, CDR2 YFSETQ. This CDR3 reads CASSSGGQNHYEQYF. CDR3 bases: TGCGCCAGCAGCTCGGGAGGTCAGAACCACTACGAGCAGTACTTC. Variable domain in full (rest from reference TRBV5-1 and TRBJ2-7): KAGVTQTPRYLIKTRGQQVTLSCSPISGHRSVSWYQQTPGQGLQFLFEYFSETQRNKGNFPGRFSGRQFSNSRSEMNVSTLELGDSALYLCASSSGGQNHYEQYFGPGTRLTVT.

This clone is a singleton in its sample. This sequence joins TRBV30 and TRBJ2-1; D not resolved. V was pared by 0 bases and J by 8 bases, with 5 bases between. Germline CDR1 GTSNPN, CDR2 SVGIG (reference sequence). The CDR3 is made up of 11 amino acids. CDR3 region: CAWSVAYEQFF. CDR3 coding DNA: TGTGCCTGGAGTGTAGCCTATGAGCAGTTCTTC. Supplemented by reference TRBV30 and TRBJ2-1, the full variable domain reads SQTIHQWPATLVQPVGSPLSLECTVEGTSNPNLYWYRQAAGRGLQLLFYSVGIGQISSEVPQNLSASRPQDRQFILSSKKLLLSDSGFYLCAWSVAYEQFFGPGTRLTVL.